The clone carrying this T cell receptor beta chain was detected many times. Its antigen is currently unknown. The CDR3 has 17 residues. Germline loops: CDR1 DFQATT, CDR2 SNEGSKA (reference sequence). V shed 2 bases and J 7 bases; nucleotides not matched to a gene: 11. This specimen belongs to a study of regulatory T cells in long-lasting Graves disease. Overall study findings and caveats: Repertoires from persistent disease leaned toward TRBV28, TRBJ1-2 and TRBJ2-5.

To make TCR beta libraries, researchers used iRepertoire HTBI primers and Arm-PCR of CDR3 regions. TCRdb reanalysed the multiplex PCR reads using MiXCR and keeps one entry per CDR3 protein. The sample records around 400,000 distinct CDR3 sequences, roughly 23% being singletons. Time point reported: persistent/refractory GD, antithyroid drugs over 5 years with positive TRAb. RNA from PBMCs was the source of the TCR library. The genes are TRBV20-1 and TRBJ2-5, with 15 bases identical to TRBD2. The sequence was collected from a female donor with Graves disease. Sequenced material: peripheral blood mononuclear cells (PBMCs), taken when the disease was refractory, from a patient treated with antithyroid drugs. Written as DNA, the CDR3 is TGCAGTGCTAGACAAACAGGACTAGCGGGGGGGCGGACGACCCAGTACTTC. Translated: CSARQTGLAGGRTTQYF.